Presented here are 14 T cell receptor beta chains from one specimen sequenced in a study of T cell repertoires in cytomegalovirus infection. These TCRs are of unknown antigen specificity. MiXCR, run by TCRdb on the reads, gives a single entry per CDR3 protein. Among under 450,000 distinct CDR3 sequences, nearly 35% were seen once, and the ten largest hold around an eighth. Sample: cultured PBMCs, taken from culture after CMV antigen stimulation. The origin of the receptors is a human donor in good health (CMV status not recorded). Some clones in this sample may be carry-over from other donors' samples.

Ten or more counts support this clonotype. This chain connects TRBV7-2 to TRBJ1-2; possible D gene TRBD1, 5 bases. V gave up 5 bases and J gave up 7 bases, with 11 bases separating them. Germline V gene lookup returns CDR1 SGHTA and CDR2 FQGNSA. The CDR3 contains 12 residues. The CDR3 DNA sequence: TGTGCCAGCAGCGCGCGGGGGGGTGGCTACACCTTC. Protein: CASSARGGGYTF.

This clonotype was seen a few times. DNA for the CDR3: TGCGCCAGCAGCCGCGGGACGGGGAACTATGGCTACACCTTC. This translates into CASSRGTGNYGYTF. J is TRBJ1-2 and V is TRBV5-1; weak D call: TRBD1 (5 bases). The germline V gene encodes CDR1 SGHRS and CDR2 YFSETQ. This CDR3 region has 14 residues. V lost 4 bases and J 2 bases, leaving 12 bases between the germline ends.

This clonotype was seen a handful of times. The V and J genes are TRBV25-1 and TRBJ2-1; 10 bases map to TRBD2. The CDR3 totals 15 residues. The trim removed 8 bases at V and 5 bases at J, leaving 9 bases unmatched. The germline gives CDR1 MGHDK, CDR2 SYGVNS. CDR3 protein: CASAYSGRLHNEQFF. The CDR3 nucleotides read TGTGCCAGCGCCTATAGCGGGAGGCTCCACAATGAGCAGTTCTTC.

The CDR3 sequence: CASTGTAPRETQYF. The CDR3 DNA follows: TGTGCCAGCACCGGGACAGCCCCCCGAGAGACCCAGTACTTC. V usage is TRBV28 and J usage is TRBJ2-5, with 7 positions matching TRBD1. Germline CDR1 reads MDHEN; CDR2 reads SYDVKM. The length of the CDR3 is 14 residues. V trimming: 7 bases; J trimming: 4 bases; junction bases outside the gene matches: 9.

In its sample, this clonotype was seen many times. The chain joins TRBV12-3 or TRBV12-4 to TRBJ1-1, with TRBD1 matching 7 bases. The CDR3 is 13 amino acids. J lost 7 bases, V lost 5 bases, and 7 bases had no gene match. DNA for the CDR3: TGTGCCAGCAGTCTACAGGGGATCCTTGAAGCTTTCTTT. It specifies CASSLQGILEAFF.

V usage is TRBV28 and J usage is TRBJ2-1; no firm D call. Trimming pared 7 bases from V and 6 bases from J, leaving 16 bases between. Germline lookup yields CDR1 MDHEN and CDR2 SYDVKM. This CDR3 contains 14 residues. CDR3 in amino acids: CASNIGQAINEQFF. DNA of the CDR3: TGTGCCAGCAATATCGGGCAGGCGATCAATGAGCAGTTCTTC.

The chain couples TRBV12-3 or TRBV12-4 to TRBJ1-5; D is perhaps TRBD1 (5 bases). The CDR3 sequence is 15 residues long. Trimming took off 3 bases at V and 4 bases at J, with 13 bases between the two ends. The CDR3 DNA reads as TGTGCCAGCAGTTTCGGGGGGGTAGGGAATCAGCCCCAGCATTTT. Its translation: CASSFGGVGNQPQHF.

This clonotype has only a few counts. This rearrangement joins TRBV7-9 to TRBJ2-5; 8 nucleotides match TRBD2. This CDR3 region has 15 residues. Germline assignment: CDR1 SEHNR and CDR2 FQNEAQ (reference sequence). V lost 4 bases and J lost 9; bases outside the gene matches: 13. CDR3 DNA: TGTGCCAGCAGCTATTCAGCTGCGGGAGGCCTGGCCCAGTACTTC. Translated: CASSYSAAGGLAQYF.

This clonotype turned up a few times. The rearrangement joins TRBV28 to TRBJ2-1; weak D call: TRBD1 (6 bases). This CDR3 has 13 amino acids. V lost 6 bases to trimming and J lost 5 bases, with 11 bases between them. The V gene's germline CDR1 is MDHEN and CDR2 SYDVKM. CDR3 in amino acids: CASRKTGNNEQFF. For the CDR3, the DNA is TGTGCCAGCAGAAAGACAGGTAACAATGAGCAGTTCTTC. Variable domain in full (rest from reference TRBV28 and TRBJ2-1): DVKVTQSSRYLVKRTGEKVFLECVQDMDHENMFWYRQDPGLGLRLIYFSYDVKMKEKGDIPEGYSVSREKKERFSLILESASTNQTSMYLCASRKTGNNEQFFGPGTRLTVL.

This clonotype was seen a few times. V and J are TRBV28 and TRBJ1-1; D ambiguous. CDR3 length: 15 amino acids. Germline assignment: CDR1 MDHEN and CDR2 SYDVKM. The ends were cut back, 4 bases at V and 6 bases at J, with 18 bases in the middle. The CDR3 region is CASSSSGIIAAEAFF. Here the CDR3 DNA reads TGTGCCAGCAGTTCTAGCGGGATTATCGCGGCTGAAGCTTTCTTT.

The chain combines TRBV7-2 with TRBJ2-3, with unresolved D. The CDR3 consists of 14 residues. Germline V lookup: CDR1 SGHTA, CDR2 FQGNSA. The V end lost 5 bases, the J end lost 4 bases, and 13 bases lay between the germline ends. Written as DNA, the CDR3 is TGTGCCAGCAGCCCGAGTCTTGCATCAGATACGCAGTATTTT. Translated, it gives CASSPSLASDTQYF. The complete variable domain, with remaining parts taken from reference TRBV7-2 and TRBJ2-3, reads GAGVSQSPSNKVTEKGKDVELRCDPISGHTALYWYRQSLGQGLEFLIYFQGNSAPDKSGLPSDRFSAERTGGSVSTLTIQRTQQEDSAVYLCASSPSLASDTQYFGPGTRLTVL.

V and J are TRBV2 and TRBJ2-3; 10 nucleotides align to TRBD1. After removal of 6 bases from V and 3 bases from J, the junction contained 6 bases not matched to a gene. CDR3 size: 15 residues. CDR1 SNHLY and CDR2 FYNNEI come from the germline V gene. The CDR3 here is CASRRDRGQTDTQYF. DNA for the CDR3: TGTGCCAGCAGACGGGACAGGGGACAAACAGATACGCAGTATTTT.

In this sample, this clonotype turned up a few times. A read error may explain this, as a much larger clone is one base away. CDR3 protein: CASRGTSGSTDTQYF. CDR3 DNA: TGTGCCAGCAGGGGGACTAGCGGGAGCACAGATACGCAGTATTTT. The chain carries TRBV7-2 and TRBJ2-3; 12 nucleotides agree with TRBD2. The CDR3 is 15 amino acids. V lost 6 bases, J lost 0 bases, and 1 base stayed unmatched. The germline V gene has CDR1 SGHTA and CDR2 FQGNSA.

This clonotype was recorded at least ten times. The CDR3 sequence is CASSLWSGRGEQFF. CDR3 nucleotide sequence: TGTGCCAGCAGCTTATGGAGCGGGAGAGGTGAGCAGTTCTTC. The V and J genes are TRBV7-9 and TRBJ2-1; 8 bases fit TRBD2. The germline CDR1 and CDR2 sequences are SEHNR and FQNEAQ (reference sequence). V shed 2 bases and J 9 bases; nucleotides not matched to a gene: 6. The CDR3 covers 14 residues.